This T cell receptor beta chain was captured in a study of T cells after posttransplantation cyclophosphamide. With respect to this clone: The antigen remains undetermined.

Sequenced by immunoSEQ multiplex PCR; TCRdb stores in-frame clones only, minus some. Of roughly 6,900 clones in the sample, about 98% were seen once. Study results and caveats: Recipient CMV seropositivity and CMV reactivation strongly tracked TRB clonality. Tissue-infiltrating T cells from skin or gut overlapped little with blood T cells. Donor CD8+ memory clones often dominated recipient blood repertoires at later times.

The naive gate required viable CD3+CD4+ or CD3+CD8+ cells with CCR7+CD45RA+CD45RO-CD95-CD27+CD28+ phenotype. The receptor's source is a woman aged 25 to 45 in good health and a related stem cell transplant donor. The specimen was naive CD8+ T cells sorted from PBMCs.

The CDR3 coding sequence is TGTGCCAGCAGCCCGGAGGGACAGGGTAACACTGAAGCTTTCTTT. This translates into CASSPEGQGNTEAFF. The chain employs TRBV7-3 and TRBJ1-1; 9 nucleotides align to TRBD1. CDR1 and CDR2 from the germline V gene are SGHTA and FQGTGA. CDR3 length: 15 residues. J gave up 2 bases and V 5 bases, and 6 bases lay outside the gene matches.